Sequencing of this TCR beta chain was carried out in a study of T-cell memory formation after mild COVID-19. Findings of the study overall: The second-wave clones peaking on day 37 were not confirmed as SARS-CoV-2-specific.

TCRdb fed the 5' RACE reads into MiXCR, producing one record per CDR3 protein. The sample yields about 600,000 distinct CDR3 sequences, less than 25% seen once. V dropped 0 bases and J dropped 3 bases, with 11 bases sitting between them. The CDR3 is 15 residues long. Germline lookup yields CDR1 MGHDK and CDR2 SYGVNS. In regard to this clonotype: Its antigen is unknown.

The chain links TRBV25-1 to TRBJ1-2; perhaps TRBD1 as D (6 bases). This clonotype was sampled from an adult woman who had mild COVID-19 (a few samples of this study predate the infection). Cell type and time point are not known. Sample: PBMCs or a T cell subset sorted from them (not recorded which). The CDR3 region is CASSEYRGEDYGYTF. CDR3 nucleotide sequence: TGTGCCAGCAGTGAATACAGGGGCGAGGACTATGGCTACACCTTC.